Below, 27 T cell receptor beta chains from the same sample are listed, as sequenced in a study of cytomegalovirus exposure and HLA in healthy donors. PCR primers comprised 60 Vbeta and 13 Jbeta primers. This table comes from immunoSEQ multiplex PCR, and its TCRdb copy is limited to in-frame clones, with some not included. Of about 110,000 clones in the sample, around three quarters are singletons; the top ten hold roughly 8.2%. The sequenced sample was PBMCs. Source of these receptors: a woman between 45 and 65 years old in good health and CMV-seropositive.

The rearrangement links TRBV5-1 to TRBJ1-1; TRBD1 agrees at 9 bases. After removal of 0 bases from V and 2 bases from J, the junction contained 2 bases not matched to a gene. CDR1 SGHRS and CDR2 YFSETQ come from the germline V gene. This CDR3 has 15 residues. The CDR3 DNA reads TGCGCCAGCAGCTTGGGGGGACAGGGTAACACTGAAGCTTTCTTT. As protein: CASSLGGQGNTEAFF.

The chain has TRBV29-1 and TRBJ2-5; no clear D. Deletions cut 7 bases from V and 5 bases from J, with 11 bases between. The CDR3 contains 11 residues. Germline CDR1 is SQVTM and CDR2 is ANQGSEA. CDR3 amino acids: CSGTALETQYF. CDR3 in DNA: TGCAGCGGAACAGCCTTGGAGACCCAGTACTTC.

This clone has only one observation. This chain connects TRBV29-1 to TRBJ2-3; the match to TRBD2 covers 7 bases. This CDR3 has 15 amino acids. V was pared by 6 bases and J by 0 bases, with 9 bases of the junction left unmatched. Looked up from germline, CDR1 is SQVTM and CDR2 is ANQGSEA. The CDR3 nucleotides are TGCAGCGTGGTTCGACTAGCCGTTAGCACAGATACGCAGTATTTT. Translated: CSVVRLAVSTDTQYF.

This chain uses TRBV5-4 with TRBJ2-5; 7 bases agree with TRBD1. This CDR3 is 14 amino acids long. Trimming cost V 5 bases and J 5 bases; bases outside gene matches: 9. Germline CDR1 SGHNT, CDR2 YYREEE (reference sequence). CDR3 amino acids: CASRRQGSDETQYF. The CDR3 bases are TGTGCCAGCAGACGACAGGGTAGTGACGAGACCCAGTACTTC.

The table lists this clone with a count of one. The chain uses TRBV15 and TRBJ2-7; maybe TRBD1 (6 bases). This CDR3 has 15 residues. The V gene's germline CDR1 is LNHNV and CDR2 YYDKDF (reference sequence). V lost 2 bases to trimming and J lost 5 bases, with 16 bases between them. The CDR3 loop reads CATSRTGRGSDEQYF. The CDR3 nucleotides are TGTGCCACCAGCAGAACGGGCAGGGGTAGCGACGAGCAGTACTTC.

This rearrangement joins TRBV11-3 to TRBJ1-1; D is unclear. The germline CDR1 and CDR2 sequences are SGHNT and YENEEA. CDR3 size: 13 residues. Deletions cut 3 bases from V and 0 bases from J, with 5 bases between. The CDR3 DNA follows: TGTGCCAGCAGCTTGGAGATGAACACTGAAGCTTTCTTT. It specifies CASSLEMNTEAFF.

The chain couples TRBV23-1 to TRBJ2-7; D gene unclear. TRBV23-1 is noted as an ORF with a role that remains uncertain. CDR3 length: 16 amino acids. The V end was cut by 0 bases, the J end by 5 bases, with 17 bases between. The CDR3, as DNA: TGCGCCAGCAGTCAATCTAGAGGTTTCGCTCACCACGAGCAGTACTTC. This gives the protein CASSQSRGFAHHEQYF.

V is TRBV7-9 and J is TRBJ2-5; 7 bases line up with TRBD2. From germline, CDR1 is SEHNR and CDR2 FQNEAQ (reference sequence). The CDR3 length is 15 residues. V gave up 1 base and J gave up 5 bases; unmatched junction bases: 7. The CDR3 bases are TGTGCCAGCAGCTTAGGTGCCCAGGGAGGGGAGACCCAGTACTTC. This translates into CASSLGAQGGETQYF.

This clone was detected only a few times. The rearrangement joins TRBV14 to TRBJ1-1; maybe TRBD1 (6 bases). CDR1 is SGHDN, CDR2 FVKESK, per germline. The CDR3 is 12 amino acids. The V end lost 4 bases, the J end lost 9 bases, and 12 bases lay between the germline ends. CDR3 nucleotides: TGTGCCAGCAGCCTACAGGGTACCCAAGCTTTCTTT. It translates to CASSLQGTQAFF.

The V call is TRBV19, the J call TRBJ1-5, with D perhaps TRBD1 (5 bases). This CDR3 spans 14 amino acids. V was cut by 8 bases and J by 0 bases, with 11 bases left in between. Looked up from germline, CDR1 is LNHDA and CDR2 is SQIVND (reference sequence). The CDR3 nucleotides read TGTGCCAGTGCCCGGGACTATAGCAATCAGCCCCAGCATTTT. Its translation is CASARDYSNQPQHF.

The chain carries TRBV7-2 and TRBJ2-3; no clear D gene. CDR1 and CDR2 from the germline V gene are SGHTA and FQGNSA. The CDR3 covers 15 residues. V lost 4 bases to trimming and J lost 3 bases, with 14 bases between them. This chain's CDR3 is CASSSNHLSTDTQYF. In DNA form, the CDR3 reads TGTGCCAGCAGCTCCAACCACCTATCAACAGATACGCAGTATTTT.

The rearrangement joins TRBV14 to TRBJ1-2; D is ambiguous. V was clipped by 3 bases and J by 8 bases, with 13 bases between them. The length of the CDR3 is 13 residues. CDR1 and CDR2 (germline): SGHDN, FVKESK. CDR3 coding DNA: TGTGCCAGCAGCCACCAAAGAGAGAGCGGCTACACCTTC. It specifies CASSHQRESGYTF.

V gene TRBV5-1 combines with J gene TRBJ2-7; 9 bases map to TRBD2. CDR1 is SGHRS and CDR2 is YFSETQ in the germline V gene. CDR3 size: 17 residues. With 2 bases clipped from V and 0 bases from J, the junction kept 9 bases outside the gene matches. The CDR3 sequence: CASSFFLAGFSSYEQYF. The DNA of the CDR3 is TGCGCCAGCAGCTTTTTTCTAGCGGGGTTCAGCTCCTACGAGCAGTACTTC.

CDR3 DNA sequence: TGTGCCAGCACGGTGGGAAGCGGACTGGGTGAGACCCAGTACTTC. This encodes CASTVGSGLGETQYF. V gene TRBV2 combines with J gene TRBJ2-5, with D possibly being TRBD2 (5 bases). CDR3 length equals 15 residues. The germline CDR1 and CDR2 sequences are SNHLY and FYNNEI. V was trimmed by 7 bases and J by 5 bases, leaving 20 bases between them.

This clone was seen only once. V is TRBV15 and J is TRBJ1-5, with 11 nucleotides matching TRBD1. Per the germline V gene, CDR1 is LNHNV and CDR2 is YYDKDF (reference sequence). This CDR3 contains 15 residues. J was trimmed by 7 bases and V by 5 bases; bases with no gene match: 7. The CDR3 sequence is CATSPGQGAGQPQHF. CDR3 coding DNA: TGTGCCACCAGCCCCGGACAGGGGGCAGGACAGCCCCAGCATTTT. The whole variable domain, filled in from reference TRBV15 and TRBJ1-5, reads DAMVIQNPRYQVTQFGKPVTLSCSQTLNHNVMYWYQQKSSQAPKLLFHYYDKDFNNEADTPDNFQSRRPNTSFCFLDIRSPGLGDTAMYLCATSPGQGAGQPQHFGDGTRLSIL.

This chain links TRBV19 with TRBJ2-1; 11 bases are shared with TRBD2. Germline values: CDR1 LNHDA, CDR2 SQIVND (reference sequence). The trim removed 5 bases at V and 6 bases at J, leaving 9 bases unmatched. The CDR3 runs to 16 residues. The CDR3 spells CASSPSGGTFRNEQFF. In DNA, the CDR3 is TGTGCCAGTAGTCCTAGCGGGGGGACCTTCCGCAATGAGCAGTTCTTC. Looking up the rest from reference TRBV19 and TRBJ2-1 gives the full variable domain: DGGITQSPKYLFRKEGQNVTLSCEQNLNHDAMYWYRQDPGQGLRLIYYSQIVNDFQKGDIAEGYSVSREKKESFPLTVTSAQKNPTAFYLCASSPSGGTFRNEQFFGPGTRLTVL.

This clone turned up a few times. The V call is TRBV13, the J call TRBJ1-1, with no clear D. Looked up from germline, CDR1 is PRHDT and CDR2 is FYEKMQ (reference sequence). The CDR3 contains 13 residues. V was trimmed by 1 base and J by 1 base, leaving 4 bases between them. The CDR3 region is CASSLDKNTEAFF. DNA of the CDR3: TGTGCCAGCAGCTTAGACAAGAACACTGAAGCTTTCTTT.

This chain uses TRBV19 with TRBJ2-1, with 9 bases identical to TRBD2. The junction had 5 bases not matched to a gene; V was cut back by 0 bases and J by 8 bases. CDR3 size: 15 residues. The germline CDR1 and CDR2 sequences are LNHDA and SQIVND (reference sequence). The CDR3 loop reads CASSIDAGGSYEQFF. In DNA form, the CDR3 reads TGTGCCAGTAGTATAGATGCGGGAGGGAGTTATGAGCAGTTCTTC.

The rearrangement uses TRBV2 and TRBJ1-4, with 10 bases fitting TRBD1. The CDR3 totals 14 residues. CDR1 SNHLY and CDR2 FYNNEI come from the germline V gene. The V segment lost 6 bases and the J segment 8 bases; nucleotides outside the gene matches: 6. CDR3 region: CASRFRDRGEKLFF. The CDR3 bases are TGTGCCAGCAGGTTCCGGGACAGGGGCGAAAAACTGTTTTTT.

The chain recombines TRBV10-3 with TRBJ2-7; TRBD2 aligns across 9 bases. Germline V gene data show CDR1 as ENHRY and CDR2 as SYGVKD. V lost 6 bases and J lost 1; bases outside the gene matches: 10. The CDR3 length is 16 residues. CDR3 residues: CAISPFGTSFSYEQYF. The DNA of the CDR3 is TGTGCCATCAGCCCGTTCGGGACTAGCTTTTCCTACGAGCAGTACTTC.

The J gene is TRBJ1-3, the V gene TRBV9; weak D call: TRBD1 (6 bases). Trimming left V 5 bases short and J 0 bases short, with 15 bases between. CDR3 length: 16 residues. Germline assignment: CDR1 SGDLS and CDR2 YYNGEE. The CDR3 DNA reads TGTGCCAGCAGTGCCCGTCAGGACAGCTCTGGAAACACCATATATTTT. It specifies CASSARQDSSGNTIYF.

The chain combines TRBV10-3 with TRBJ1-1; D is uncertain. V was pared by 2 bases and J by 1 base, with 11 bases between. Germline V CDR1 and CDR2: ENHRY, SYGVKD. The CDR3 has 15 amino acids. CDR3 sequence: CAISEPLTGNTEAFF. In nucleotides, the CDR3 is TGTGCCATCAGTGAGCCCCTAACCGGGAACACTGAAGCTTTCTTT.

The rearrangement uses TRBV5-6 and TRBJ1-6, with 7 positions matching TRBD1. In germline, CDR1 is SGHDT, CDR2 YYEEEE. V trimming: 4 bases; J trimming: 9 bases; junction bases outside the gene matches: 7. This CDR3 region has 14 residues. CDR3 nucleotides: TGTGCCAGCAGCCCAGACAGGGTGGCTTCACCCCTCCACTTT. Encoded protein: CASSPDRVASPLHF.

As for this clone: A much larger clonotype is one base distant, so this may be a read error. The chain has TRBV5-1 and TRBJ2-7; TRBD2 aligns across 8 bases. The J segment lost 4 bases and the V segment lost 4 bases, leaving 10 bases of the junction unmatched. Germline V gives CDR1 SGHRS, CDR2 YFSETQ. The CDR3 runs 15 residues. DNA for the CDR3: TGCGCCAGCAGCACCCGGGCTAGCGGGCCTTACGAGCAGTACTTC. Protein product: CASSTRASGPYEQYF.

This chain's CDR3 is CASSGTGGRSYEQYF. DNA of the CDR3: TGTGCCAGTAGTGGCACAGGGGGGAGATCCTACGAGCAGTACTTC. The rearrangement joins TRBV19 to TRBJ2-7; 8 bases are a match to TRBD1. The ends lost 5 bases at V and 1 base at J; junction bases unmatched: 7. The CDR3 has 15 amino acids. Germline CDR1 is LNHDA and CDR2 is SQIVND (reference sequence). Full variable domain (rest looked up from reference TRBV19 and TRBJ2-7): DGGITQSPKYLFRKEGQNVTLSCEQNLNHDAMYWYRQDPGQGLRLIYYSQIVNDFQKGDIAEGYSVSREKKESFPLTVTSAQKNPTAFYLCASSGTGGRSYEQYFGPGTRLTVT.

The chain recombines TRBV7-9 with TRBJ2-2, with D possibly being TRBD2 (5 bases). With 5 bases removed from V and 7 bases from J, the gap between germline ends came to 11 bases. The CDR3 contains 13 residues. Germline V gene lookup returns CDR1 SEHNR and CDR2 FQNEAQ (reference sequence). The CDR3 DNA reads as TGTGCCAGCAGCACACTCGAGGGCGGGGAGCTGTTTTTT. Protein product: CASSTLEGGELFF.

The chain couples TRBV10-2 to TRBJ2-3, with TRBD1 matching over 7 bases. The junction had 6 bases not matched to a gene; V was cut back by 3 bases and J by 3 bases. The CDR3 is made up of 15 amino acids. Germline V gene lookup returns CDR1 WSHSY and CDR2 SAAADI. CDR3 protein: CASSDDAGGTDTQYF. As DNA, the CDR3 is TGCGCCAGCAGTGATGACGCAGGGGGAACAGATACGCAGTATTTT.